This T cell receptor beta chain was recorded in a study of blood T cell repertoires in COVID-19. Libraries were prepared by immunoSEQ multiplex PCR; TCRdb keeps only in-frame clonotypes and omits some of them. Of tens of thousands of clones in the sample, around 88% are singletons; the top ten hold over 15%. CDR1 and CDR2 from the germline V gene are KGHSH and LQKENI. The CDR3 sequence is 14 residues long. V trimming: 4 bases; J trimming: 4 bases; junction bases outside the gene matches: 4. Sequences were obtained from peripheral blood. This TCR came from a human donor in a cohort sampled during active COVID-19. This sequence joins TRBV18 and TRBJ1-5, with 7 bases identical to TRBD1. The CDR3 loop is CASSQGAENQPQHF. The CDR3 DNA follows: TGTGCCAGCTCACAGGGGGCGGAGAATCAGCCCCAGCATTTT.